The clone carrying this T cell receptor beta chain was counted a few times. The data belong to a study of blood T cell repertoires in COVID-19. Study overall: Sites across the United States, Italy and Spain contributed samples from acute and convalescent COVID-19. In each case, the material was cDNA or gDNA derived from T cells, B-cell-depleted T cells, or PBMCs.

Germline-derived CDR1 and CDR2 are KGHSH and LQKENI. The CDR3 contains 16 residues. Trimming cost V 3 bases and J 2 bases, with 14 bases left between them. Source study methods: Amplifying reference gene primers gave estimates of nucleated cell counts. Some clones are missing from TCRdb's copy, which holds only in-frame ones; the method was immunoSEQ multiplex PCR. V and J calls and clone size are given by that table; D and trimming were obtained from the DNA. Of around 300,000 clones in the sample, 70% to 90% were seen once. Sequencing input: peripheral blood. The V and J genes are TRBV18 and TRBJ1-3; D remains ambiguous. This receptor was taken from a woman aged 30 to 39 with active or convalescent COVID-19. DNA of the CDR3: TGTGCCAGCTCACCCGTCCGGGGATCGGCTGGAAACACCATATATTTT. This codes for CASSPVRGSAGNTIYF.